Included here is one TCR beta chain sequence, with context. The data belong to a study of blood T cell repertoires in COVID-19. Sequencing used immunoSEQ multiplex PCR; TCRdb keeps in-frame clones, though not all of them. Found here are under 450,000 clones, around 87% of them singletons; the top ten hold 1% to 1.5%. Trimming cost V 7 bases and J 0 bases, with 9 bases left between them. The CDR3 totals 12 residues. Germline lookup yields CDR1 GTSNPN and CDR2 SVGIG (reference sequence). Cohort allocation depended upon clinical history that participants reported. The TCR comes from a man younger than 45 who had recovered from COVID-19. This chain joins TRBV30 and TRBJ1-1; maybe TRBD1 (6 bases). Sample: PBMCs or T cells enriched from blood (not recorded which). The CDR3 loop reads CAYRQVNTEAFF. The DNA for the CDR3 is TGTGCCTATAGACAGGTGAACACTGAAGCTTTCTTT.